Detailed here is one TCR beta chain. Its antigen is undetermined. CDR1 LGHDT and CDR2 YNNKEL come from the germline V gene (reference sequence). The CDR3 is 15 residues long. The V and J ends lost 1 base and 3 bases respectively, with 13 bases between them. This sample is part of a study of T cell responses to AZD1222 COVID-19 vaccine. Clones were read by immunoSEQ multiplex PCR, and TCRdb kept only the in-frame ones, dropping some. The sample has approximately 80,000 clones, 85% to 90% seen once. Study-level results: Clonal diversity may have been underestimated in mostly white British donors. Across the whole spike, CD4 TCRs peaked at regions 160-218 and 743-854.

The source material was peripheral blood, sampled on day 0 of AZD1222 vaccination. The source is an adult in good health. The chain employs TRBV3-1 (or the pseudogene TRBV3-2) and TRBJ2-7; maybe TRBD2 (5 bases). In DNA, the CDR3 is TGTGCCAGCAGCCAAGCCCCCGGACTCCACTACGAGCAGTACTTC. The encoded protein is CASSQAPGLHYEQYF.